This paragraph reports one T cell receptor (beta chain). Its cognate antigen has yet to be identified. The sample holds no much larger clone one base away, and base qualities are not on file. The CDR3, from cysteine to phenylalanine, totals 17 residues. Here the CDR3 DNA is all that survives: 51 bases in frame from base 1. From the germline V gene, CDR1 is MDHEN and CDR2 is SYDVKM. Deletion took 3 bases off V and 0 bases off J, with a span of 17 bases between the germline ends. Library creation used PCR. Sequencing was carried out with an Illumina HiSeq 2500. Molecular barcoding was employed in the preparation of TCR libraries, with unique molecular identifiers being used to normalize TCRbeta repertoire quantification. In TCRdb, the public reads were trimmed at Q25 with fastp and aligned with MiXCR, with productive beta chains retained. CDR3 protein duplicates are merged, each entry listing the most common genes and DNA. This sample gives just over 70,000 distinct CDR3 sequences in total; about 7% of them show up just once. The ten largest clones represent 2.5% of the sample.

These data belong to a study of T-cell reconstitution after alpha-beta-depleted transplantation in children (dated by TCRdb to the mid-2010s). Context from the whole study: Using TCR repertoire profiling, the study followed T-cell immune reconstitution in a quantitative way in children after TCRalphabeta/CD19-depleted allogeneic hematopoietic cell transplantation.

The chain is encoded by TRBV28 joined to TRBJ2-5; the D gene is perhaps TRBD1, on 5 matching bases. Specimen: PBMCs from the stem cell graft donor, collected from the stem cell graft. This TCR was sampled from a human donor who donated a stem cell graft to a child with acute lymphoblastic leukemia. The CDR3 sequence is CASSFGVGRPYQETQYF. Read as DNA, the sequence is TGTGCCAGCAGTTTTGGGGTGGGGCGACCGTACCAAGAGACCCAGTACTTC.